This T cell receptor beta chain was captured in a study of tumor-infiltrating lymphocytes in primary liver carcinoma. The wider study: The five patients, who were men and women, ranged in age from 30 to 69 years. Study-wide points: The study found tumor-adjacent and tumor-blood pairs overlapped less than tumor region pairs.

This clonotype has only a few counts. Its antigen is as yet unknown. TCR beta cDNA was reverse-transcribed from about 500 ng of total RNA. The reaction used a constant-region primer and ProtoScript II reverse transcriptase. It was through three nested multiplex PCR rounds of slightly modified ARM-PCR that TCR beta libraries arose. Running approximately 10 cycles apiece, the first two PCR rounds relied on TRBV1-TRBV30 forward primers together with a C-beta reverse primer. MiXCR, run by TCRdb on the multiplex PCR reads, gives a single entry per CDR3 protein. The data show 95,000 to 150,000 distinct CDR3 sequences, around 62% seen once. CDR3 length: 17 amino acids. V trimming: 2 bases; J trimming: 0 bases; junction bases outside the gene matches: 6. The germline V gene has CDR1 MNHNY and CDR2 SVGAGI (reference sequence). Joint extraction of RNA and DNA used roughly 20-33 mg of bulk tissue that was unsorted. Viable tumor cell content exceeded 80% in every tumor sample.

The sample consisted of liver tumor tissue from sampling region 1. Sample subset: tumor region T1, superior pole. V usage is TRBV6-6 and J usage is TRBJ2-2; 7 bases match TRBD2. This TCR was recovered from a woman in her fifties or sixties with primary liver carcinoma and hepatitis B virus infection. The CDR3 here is CASSYRGGRSNTGELFF. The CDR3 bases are TGTGCCAGCAGTTACAGGGGCGGGAGATCGAACACCGGGGAGCTGTTTTTT.